This T cell receptor (beta chain) was obtained from a study of cytomegalovirus exposure and HLA in healthy donors. CDR3 size: 16 residues. Germline CDR1 reads SGHRS; CDR2 reads YFSETQ. V gave up 1 base and J gave up 0 bases, with 11 bases separating them. The PCR made use of 60 Vbeta and 13 Jbeta primers. The data were produced by immunoSEQ multiplex PCR, yet TCRdb's version contains in-frame clones alone and is incomplete. This sample's table reports more than 95,000 clones. The sample comprised PBMCs. This TCR derives from a man in his forties in good health and CMV-seronegative. The rearrangement uses TRBV5-1 and TRBJ1-3; maybe TRBD1 (5 bases). The DNA for the CDR3 is TGCGCCAGCAGCTTGACAGGCAGCCTCTCTGGAAACACCATATATTTT. This codes for CASSLTGSLSGNTIYF.